The following is a T cell receptor beta chain sequence with its context. Naive CD8 isolation took CD45RO-negative cells positively selected for CCR7 and excluded terminally differentiated effector memory CD45RA+ cells. This sample stems from a study of shared clonotypes between healthy human individuals. Profiling relied on immunoSEQ multiplex PCR, and the TCRdb table lists in-frame clones only, not all of them. The sample consists of some 2.1 million clones, less than 95% of them appearing once. Trimming left V 1 base short and J 0 bases short, with 10 bases between. The CDR3 consists of 15 residues. CDR1 and CDR2 from the germline V gene are GTSNPN and SVGIG (reference sequence).

The clonotype was recovered from a young man in good health. This chain connects TRBV30 to TRBJ2-1; no reliable D call. Sequencing was carried out using naive CD8+ T cells sorted from blood. The CDR3 sequence is CAWSETVTSYNEQFF. The CDR3 DNA follows: TGTGCCTGGAGTGAAACAGTTACCTCCTACAATGAGCAGTTCTTC.